Below, 8 T cell receptor beta chains from the same sample are listed, as sequenced in a study of T-cell reconstitution after alpha-beta-depleted transplantation in children. Preparing the TCRbeta library involved the use of unique molecular identifiers. TCRdb recomputed calls from the PCR reads with MiXCR, one row per CDR3 protein. The table includes hundreds of thousands of distinct CDR3 sequences, around 13% detected once. The sample consisted of PBMCs, taken before TCRalphabeta/CD19-depleted stem cell transplant. These receptors were obtained from a girl aged 2 to 10 with congenital amegakaryocytic thrombocytopenia, due to receive a stem cell transplant.

This clonotype was seen at least ten times. The CDR3 nucleotides are TGCAGTGCTACAACCCGGGACGGAACAGATACGCAGTATTTT. This translates into CSATTRDGTDTQYF. This rearrangement joins TRBV20-1 to TRBJ2-3; D might be TRBD1 or TRBD2, each matching 5 bases. V was cut by 4 bases and J by 3 bases, with 14 bases left in between. The CDR3 has 14 residues. Germline lookup yields CDR1 DFQATT and CDR2 SNEGSKA (reference sequence).

This clonotype was detected ten times or more. The chain combines TRBV5-1 with TRBJ2-7; a weak D match, TRBD2 (5 bases). Trimming stripped 2 bases from V and 4 bases from J, with 13 bases between. This CDR3 is 14 amino acids long. The germline V gene has CDR1 SGHRS and CDR2 YFSETQ. For the CDR3, the DNA is TGCGCCAGCAGCTTTCGGCAGGCGGGTTACGAGCAGTACTTC. Protein: CASSFRQAGYEQYF.

This clonotype has just a few counts. The rearrangement links TRBV29-1 to TRBJ2-3, with 7 bases that match TRBD2. With V trimmed by 8 bases and J by 3 bases, 14 bases remained unmatched. CDR1 and CDR2 from the germline V gene are SQVTM and ANQGSEA. The CDR3 is 15 amino acids. CDR3 sequence: CSNTLAGELTDTQYF. CDR3 DNA: TGCAGCAATACGTTGGCGGGAGAGTTGACAGATACGCAGTATTTT.

The chain couples TRBV11-1 to TRBJ2-1, with 15 nucleotides matching TRBD2. The CDR3 is 17 amino acids. The V gene end was trimmed by 5 bases and the J gene end by 5 bases; junction bases not matched to a gene: 7. CDR1 is SGHAT and CDR2 is FQDESV in the germline V gene (reference sequence). The CDR3 loop is CASSKGTSGRYHNEQFF. The CDR3 bases are TGTGCCAGCAGCAAAGGGACTAGCGGGAGGTACCACAATGAGCAGTTCTTC.

In its sample, this clonotype was seen many times. The V call is TRBV3-1, the J call TRBJ2-1; no definite D call. From germline, CDR1 is LGHDT and CDR2 YNNKEL (reference sequence). There are 13 residues in the CDR3. Trimming took 4 bases from V and 7 from J, leaving 11 bases between them. CDR3 DNA: TGTGCCAGCAGCCGGCAGGCTTTGAATGAGCAGTTCTTC. Its protein product is CASSRQALNEQFF.

In nucleotides, the CDR3 is TGTGCCAGCAGCCCTCTAGGCGGGAGGAACGAGCAGTACTTC. Its translation: CASSPLGGRNEQYF. This chain links TRBV11-2 with TRBJ2-7; the match to TRBD2 covers 8 bases. The CDR3 extends over 14 amino acids. The ends lost 5 bases at V and 5 bases at J; junction bases unmatched: 8. Per germline, CDR1 SGHAT and CDR2 FQNNGV.

This clonotype was seen many times. The chain carries TRBV20-1 and TRBJ2-7; 7 bases align to TRBD1. Germline CDR1 and CDR2: DFQATT and SNEGSKA (reference sequence). The CDR3 contains 13 residues. The V gene end was trimmed by 1 base and the J gene end by 0 bases; junction bases not matched to a gene: 0. The CDR3 loop is CSARGDSSYEQYF. The CDR3 DNA is TGCAGTGCTAGAGGGGACAGCTCCTACGAGCAGTACTTC.

This clonotype was found many times. In DNA form, the CDR3 reads TGCAGTGCTCTAGCGGAACTTTACGAGCAGTACTTC. This sequence encodes CSALAELYEQYF. The chain has TRBV20-1 and TRBJ2-7, with 7 bases matching TRBD2. Germline V CDR1 and CDR2: DFQATT, SNEGSKA (reference sequence). V dropped 5 bases and J dropped 4; count of bases not matched to a gene: 5. CDR3 length equals 12 residues.